Sequencing of this T cell receptor (beta chain) was carried out in a study of metastatic and nonmetastatic thyroid tumors. Study-wide context: Malignant and benign thyroid patients had repertoires compared in peripheral blood and tumor or nodule tissue. Study outcomes and limitations: In both blood and tumor samples, TCR beta diversity was reported significantly higher for malignant than benign nodules.

Germline CDR1 and CDR2: DFQATT and SNEGSKA (reference sequence). Trimming pared 3 bases from V and 13 bases from J, leaving 25 bases between. The CDR3 spans 14 residues. None of the patients had undergone any treatment ahead of thyroid surgery. Original methodology: CDR3 differences across clinicopathological groups were used to build a distant-metastasis classifier for papillary thyroid cancer. TCRdb re-called clones via MiXCR from the PCR reads. TCRdb, not the authors, supplied the V and J calls. Of some 36,000 clones listed, about 18% are singletons. A note on this clone: Antigen specificity is unknown.

Material for sequencing was blood. This chain joins TRBV20-1 and TRBJ2-7; tentatively, D is TRBD1 (5 bases). This clonotype was obtained from a male donor with papillary thyroid cancer or a benign thyroid nodule (not recorded which). Some clones in this sample may be carry-over from other donors' samples. The CDR3 here is CSARSGEGDHDHYF. The CDR3 coding sequence is TGCAGTGCTAGGTCGGGTGAAGGGGATCACGATCATTACTTC.